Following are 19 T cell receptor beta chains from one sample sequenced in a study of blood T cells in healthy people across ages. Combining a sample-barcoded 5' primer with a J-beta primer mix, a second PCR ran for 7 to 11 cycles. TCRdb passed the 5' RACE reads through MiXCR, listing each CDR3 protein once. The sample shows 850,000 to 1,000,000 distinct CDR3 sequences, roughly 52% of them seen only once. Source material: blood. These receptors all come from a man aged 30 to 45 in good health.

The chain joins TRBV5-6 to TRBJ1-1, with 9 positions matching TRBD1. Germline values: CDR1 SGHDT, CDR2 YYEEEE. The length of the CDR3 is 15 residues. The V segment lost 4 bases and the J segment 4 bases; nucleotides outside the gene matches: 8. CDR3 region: CASSAPGQGITEAFF. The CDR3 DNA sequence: TGTGCCAGCAGCGCCCCGGGACAGGGCATCACTGAAGCTTTCTTT. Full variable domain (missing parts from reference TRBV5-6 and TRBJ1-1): DAGVTQSPTHLIKTRGQQVTLRCSPKSGHDTVSWYQQALGQGPQFIFQYYEEEERQRGNFPDRFSGHQFPNYSSELNVNALLLGDSALYLCASSAPGQGITEAFFGQGTRLTVV.

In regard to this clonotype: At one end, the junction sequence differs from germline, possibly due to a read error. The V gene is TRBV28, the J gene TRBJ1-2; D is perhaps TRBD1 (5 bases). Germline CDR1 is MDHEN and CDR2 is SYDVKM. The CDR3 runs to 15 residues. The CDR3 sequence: CAGSLNGGRLYGYTF. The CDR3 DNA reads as TGTGCCGGCAGTTTAAATGGGGGACGGCTTTATGGCTACACCTTC.

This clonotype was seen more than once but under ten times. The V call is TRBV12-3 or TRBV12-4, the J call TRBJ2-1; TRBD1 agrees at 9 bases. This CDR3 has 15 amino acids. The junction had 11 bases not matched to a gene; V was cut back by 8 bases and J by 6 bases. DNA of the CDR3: TGTGCCAGCGCCCCGGGGGACAGGGTTACCAATGAGCAGTTCTTC. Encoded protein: CASAPGDRVTNEQFF.

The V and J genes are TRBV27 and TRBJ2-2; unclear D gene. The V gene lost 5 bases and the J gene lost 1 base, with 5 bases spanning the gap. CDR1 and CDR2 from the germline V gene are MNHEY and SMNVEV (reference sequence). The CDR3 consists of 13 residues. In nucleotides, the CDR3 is TGTGCCAGCAGTCTAATGAACACCGGGGAGCTGTTTTTT. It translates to CASSLMNTGELFF.

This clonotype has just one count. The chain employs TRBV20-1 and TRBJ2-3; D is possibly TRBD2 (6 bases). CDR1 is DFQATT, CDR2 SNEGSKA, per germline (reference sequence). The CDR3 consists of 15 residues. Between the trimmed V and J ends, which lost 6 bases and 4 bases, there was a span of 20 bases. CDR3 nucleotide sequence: TGCAGTGCCCGAAGGACTACCGGGGATTCAGATACGCAGTATTTT. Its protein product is CSARRTTGDSDTQYF.

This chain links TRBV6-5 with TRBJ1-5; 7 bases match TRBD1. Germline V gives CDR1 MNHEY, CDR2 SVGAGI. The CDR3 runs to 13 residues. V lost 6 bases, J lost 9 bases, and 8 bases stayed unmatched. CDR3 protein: CASRPTGVGPQHF. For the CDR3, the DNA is TGTGCCAGCAGACCTACAGGGGTCGGGCCCCAGCATTTT.

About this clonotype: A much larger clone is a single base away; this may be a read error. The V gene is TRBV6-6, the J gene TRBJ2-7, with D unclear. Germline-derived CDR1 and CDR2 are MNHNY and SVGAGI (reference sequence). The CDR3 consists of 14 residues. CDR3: CASSDSTDSYEQYF. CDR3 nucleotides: TGTGCCAGCAGTGACTCCACAGACTCCTACGAGCAGTACTTC.

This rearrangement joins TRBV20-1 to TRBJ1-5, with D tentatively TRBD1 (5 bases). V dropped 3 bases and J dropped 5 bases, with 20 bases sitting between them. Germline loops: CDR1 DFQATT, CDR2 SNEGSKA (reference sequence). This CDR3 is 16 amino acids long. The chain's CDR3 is CSASIGGTSMDQPQHF. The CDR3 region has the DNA TGCAGTGCTAGTATTGGGGGGACCTCCATGGATCAGCCCCAGCATTTT.

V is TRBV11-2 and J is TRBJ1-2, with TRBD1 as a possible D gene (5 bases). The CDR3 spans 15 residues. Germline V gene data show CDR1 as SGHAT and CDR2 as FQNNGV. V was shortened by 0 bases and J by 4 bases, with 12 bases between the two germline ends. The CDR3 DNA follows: TGTGCCAGCAGCTTAGAGGCGTCAGGGAGCTATGGCTACACCTTC. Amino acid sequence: CASSLEASGSYGYTF.

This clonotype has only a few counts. The CDR3 coding sequence is TGCGCCAGCAGCCAAGGGATCACGGGGGCTACGTACGAGCAGTACTTC. Its protein product is CASSQGITGATYEQYF. The chain recombines TRBV4-3 with TRBJ2-7; D may be TRBD1 or TRBD2 (6 bases each). Germline V lookup: CDR1 LGHNA, CDR2 YSLEER. The V end was cut by 1 base, the J end by 4 bases, with 17 bases between. The CDR3 is 16 amino acids.

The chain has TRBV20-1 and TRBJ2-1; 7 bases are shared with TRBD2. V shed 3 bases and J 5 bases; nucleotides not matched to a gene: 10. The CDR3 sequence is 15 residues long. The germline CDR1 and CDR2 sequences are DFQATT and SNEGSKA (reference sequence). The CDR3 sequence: CSARKTSLMDNEQFF. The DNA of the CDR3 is TGCAGTGCTAGGAAGACTAGCCTTATGGACAATGAGCAGTTCTTC.

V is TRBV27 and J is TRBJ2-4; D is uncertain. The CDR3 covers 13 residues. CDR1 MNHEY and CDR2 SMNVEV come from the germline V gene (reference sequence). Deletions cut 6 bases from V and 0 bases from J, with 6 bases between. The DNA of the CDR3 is TGTGCCAGCAGGGCTCTAGCCAAAAACATTCAGTACTTC. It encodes CASRALAKNIQYF.

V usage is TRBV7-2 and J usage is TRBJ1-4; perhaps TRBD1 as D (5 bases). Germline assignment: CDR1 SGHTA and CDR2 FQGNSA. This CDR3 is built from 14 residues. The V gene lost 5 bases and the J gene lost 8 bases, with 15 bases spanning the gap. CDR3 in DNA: TGTGCCAGCAGCCTAAATCAGGGCAGGGAAAAACTGTTTTTT. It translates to CASSLNQGREKLFF. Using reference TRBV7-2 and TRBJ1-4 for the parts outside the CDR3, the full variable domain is GAGVSQSPSNKVTEKGKDVELRCDPISGHTALYWYRQSLGQGLEFLIYFQGNSAPDKSGLPSDRFSAERTGGSVSTLTIQRTQQEDSAVYLCASSLNQGREKLFFGSGTQLSVL.

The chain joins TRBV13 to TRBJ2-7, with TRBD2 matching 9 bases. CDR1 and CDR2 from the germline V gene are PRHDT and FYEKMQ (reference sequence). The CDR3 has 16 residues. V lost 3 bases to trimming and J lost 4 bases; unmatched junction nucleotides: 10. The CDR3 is CASSFRSSGVVYEQYF. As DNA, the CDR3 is TGTGCCAGCAGCTTTCGTTCTAGCGGGGTGGTTTACGAGCAGTACTTC.

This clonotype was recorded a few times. The CDR3 loop is CSALSGGSTDTQYF. The CDR3, as DNA: TGCAGTGCTCTCAGCGGGGGATCCACAGATACGCAGTATTTT. J is TRBJ2-3 and V is TRBV20-1, with 8 positions matching TRBD2. Germline-derived CDR1 and CDR2 are DFQATT and SNEGSKA (reference sequence). The CDR3 extends over 14 amino acids. With 5 bases clipped from V and 2 bases from J, the junction kept 6 bases outside the gene matches.

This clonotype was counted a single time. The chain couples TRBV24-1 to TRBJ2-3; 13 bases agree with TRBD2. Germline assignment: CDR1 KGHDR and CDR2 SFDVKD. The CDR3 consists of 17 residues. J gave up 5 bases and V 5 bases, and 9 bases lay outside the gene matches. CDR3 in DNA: TGTGCCACCAGTGTCCCGGGACTAGCGGGGAGGAGAGATACGCAGTATTTT. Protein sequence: CATSVPGLAGRRDTQYF.

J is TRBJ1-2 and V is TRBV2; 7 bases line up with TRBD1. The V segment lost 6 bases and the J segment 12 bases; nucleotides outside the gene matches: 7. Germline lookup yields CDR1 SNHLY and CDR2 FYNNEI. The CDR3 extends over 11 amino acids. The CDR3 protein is CASRQQGRHTF. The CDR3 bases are TGTGCCAGCAGACAACAGGGGCGCCACACCTTC. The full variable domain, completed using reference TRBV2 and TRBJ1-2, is EPEVTQTPSHQVTQMGQEVILRCVPISNHLYFYWYRQILGQKVEFLVSFYNNEISEKSEIFDDQFSVERPDGSNFTLKIRSTKLEDSAMYFCASRQQGRHTFGSGTRLTVV.

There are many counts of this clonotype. The CDR3 loop reads CASSLGGTPGYGYTF. As DNA, the CDR3 is TGTGCCAGCAGCTTAGGGGGGACCCCTGGTTATGGCTACACCTTC. This chain links TRBV7-9 with TRBJ1-2, with D possibly being TRBD1 (5 bases). Germline V gene data show CDR1 as SEHNR and CDR2 as FQNEAQ (reference sequence). This CDR3 comprises 15 residues. Trimming removed 1 base from V and 5 bases from J, with 14 bases in between.

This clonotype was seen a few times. The CDR3 spells CATGGSFAFYGYTF. The CDR3 region has the DNA TGTGCCACCGGGGGGTCTTTTGCGTTCTATGGCTACACCTTC. The chain employs TRBV6-1 and TRBJ1-2; D might be TRBD1 (5 bases). Trimming cost V 10 bases and J 4 bases, with 19 bases left between them. The germline gives CDR1 MNHNS, CDR2 SASEGT. The CDR3 length is 14 residues.